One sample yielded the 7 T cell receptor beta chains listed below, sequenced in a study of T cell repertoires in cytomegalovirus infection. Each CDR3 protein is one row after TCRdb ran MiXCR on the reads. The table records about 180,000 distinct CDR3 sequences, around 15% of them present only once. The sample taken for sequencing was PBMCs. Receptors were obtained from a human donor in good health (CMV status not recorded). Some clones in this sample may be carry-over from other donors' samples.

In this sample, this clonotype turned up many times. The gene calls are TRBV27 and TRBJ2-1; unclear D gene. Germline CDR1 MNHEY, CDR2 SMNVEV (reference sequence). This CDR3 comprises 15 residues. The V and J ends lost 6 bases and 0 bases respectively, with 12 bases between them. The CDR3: CASSQATTSYNEQFF. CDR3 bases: TGTGCCAGCAGCCAAGCCACAACCTCCTACAATGAGCAGTTCTTC.

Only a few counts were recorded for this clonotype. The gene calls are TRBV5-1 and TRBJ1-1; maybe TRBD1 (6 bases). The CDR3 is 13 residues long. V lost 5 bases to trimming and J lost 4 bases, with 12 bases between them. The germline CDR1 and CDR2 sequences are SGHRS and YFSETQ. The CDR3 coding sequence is TGCGCCAGCAGGCAAGACAGGACCACTGAAGCTTTCTTT. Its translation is CASRQDRTTEAFF. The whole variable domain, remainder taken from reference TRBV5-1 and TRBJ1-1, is KAGVTQTPRYLIKTRGQQVTLSCSPISGHRSVSWYQQTPGQGLQFLFEYFSETQRNKGNFPGRFSGRQFSNSRSEMNVSTLELGDSALYLCASRQDRTTEAFFGQGTRLTVV.

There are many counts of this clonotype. The CDR3: CASSRSSGEKLFF. CDR3 bases: TGTGCCAGCAGCCGCTCTTCGGGTGAAAAACTGTTTTTT. This chain links TRBV7-2 with TRBJ1-4; the D is unclear. V lost 5 bases to trimming and J lost 7 bases, with 11 bases between them. The length of the CDR3 is 13 residues. Germline V gene sequence: CDR1 SGHTA, CDR2 FQGNSA.

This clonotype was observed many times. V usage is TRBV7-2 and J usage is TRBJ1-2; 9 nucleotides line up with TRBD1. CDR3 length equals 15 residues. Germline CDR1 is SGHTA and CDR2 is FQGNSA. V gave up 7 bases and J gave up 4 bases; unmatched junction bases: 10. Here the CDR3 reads CASTVTGGSSYGYTF. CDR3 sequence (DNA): TGTGCCAGCACCGTTACAGGGGGCTCTAGCTATGGCTACACCTTC.

CDR3 nucleotides: TGTGCCAGCAGTCAACCAATGAACACTGAAGCTTTCTTT. Its protein product is CASSQPMNTEAFF. The V call is TRBV6-1, the J call TRBJ1-1; D call uncertain. CDR1 is MNHNS, CDR2 SASEGT, per germline. V was cut by 5 bases and J by 0 bases, with 7 bases left in between. The CDR3 has 13 residues.

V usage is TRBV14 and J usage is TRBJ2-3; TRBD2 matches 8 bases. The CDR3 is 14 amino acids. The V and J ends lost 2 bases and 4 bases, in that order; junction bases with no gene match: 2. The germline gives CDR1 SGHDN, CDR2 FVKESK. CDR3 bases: TGTGCCAGCAGCCAACGACTAGCGTCAGATACGCAGTATTTT. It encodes CASSQRLASDTQYF.

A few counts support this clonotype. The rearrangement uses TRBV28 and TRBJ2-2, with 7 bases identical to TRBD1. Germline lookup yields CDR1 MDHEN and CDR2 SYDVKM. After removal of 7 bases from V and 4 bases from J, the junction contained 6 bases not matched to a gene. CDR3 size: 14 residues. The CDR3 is CASTPGGGTGELFF. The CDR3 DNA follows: TGTGCCAGCACCCCAGGGGGTGGCACCGGGGAGCTGTTTTTT.